This T cell receptor (beta chain) is drawn from a study of neurological immune-mediated disorders. With 7 bases removed from V and 5 bases from J, the gap between germline ends came to 23 bases. CDR3 length: 16 amino acids. A total of 2 million PBMCs stored at -80 degrees C provided the unsorted libraries. Synthesis of cDNA was carried out by template-switch 5'RACE. The reaction used 10-nucleotide random UMIs. TCRdb fed the 5' RACE reads into MiXCR, producing one record per CDR3 protein. The repertoire holds about 120,000 distinct CDR3 sequences, with more than 2.5% as singletons. Ten or more counts support this clonotype.

This TCR was sampled from a woman in her twenties or thirties with multiple sclerosis. The chain carries TRBV12-3 or TRBV12-4 and TRBJ2-5; D might be TRBD1 (8 bases). Sequenced input: PBMCs. For the CDR3, the DNA is TGTGCCAGCACCGCAGGGGGCGGGAGCTCACGGGAGACCCAGTACTTC. Translated: CASTAGGGSSRETQYF.